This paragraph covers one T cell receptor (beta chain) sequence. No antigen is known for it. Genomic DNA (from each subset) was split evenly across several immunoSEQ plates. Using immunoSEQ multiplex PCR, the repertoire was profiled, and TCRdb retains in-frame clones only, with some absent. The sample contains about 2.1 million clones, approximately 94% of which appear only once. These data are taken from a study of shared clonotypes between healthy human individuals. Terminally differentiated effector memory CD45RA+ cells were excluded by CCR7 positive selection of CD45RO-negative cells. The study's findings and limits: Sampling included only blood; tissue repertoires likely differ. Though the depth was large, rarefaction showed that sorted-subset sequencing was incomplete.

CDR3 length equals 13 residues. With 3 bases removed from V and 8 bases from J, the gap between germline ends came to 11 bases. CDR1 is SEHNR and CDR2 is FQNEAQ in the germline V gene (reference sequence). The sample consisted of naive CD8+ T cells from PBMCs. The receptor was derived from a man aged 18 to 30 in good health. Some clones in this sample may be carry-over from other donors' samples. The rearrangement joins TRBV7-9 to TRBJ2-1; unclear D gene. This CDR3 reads CASSFPKLDEQFF. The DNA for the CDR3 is TGTGCCAGCAGCTTCCCTAAATTGGATGAGCAGTTCTTC. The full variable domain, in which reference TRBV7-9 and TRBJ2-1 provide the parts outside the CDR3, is DTGVSQNPRHKITKRGQNVTFRCDPISEHNRLYWYRQTLGQGPEFLTYFQNEAQLEKSRLLSDRFSAERPKGSFSTLEIQRTEQGDSAMYLCASSFPKLDEQFFGPGTRLTVL.